These 19 T cell receptor beta chains share one sample of origin, sequenced in a study of response to subunit inactivated influenza vaccine. MiXCR, applied by TCRdb to the RT-PCR reads, yields one record per CDR3 protein. The sample lists roughly 190,000 distinct CDR3 sequences; under 15% were seen once. The sample here was CD8+ T cells sorted from PBMCs, taken less than 6 days after vaccination. The origin of the receptors is a man aged 45 to 65 who received an inactivated influenza vaccine.

V gene TRBV7-2 combines with J gene TRBJ2-7; D perhaps matches TRBD2 (6 bases). The germline V gene has CDR1 SGHTA and CDR2 FQGNSA. The CDR3 contains 14 residues. V was clipped by 2 bases and J by 1 base, with 9 bases between them. The CDR3: CASSLTSSSYEQYF. For the CDR3, the DNA is TGTGCCAGCAGCTTAACTAGCTCTTCCTACGAGCAGTACTTC.

The J gene is TRBJ2-7, the V gene TRBV5-1, with D unclear. Trimming removed 0 bases at V and 3 bases at J, with 10 bases between. The germline CDR1 and CDR2 sequences are SGHRS and YFSETQ. The CDR3 is made up of 14 amino acids. CDR3 amino acids: CASSLGAGFYEQYF. The CDR3 nucleotides are TGCGCCAGCAGCTTGGGCGCCGGGTTCTACGAGCAGTACTTC.

This clonotype was detected only a few times. This chain links TRBV29-1 with TRBJ1-2, with D uncertain. V dropped 0 bases and J dropped 8 bases, with 7 bases sitting between them. This CDR3 has 11 residues. Germline V gene data show CDR1 as SQVTM and CDR2 as ANQGSEA. The CDR3 loop reads CSVEEEDGYTF. The CDR3, as DNA: TGCAGCGTTGAAGAGGAGGACGGCTACACCTTC.

V usage is TRBV2 and J usage is TRBJ1-4; the match to TRBD1 covers 7 bases. Trimming removed 11 bases from V and 0 bases from J; junction bases left unmatched: 9. There are 15 residues in the CDR3. CDR1 is SNHLY, CDR2 FYNNEI, per germline. The CDR3 DNA reads as TGTGCCGGCGGGACAGACCTCGCAACTAATGAAAAACTGTTTTTT. The encoded protein is CAGGTDLATNEKLFF.

This clonotype was seen a handful of times. The chain uses TRBV7-9 and TRBJ2-7; 8 bases are shared with TRBD1. This CDR3 comprises 15 residues. V shed 4 bases and J 3 bases; nucleotides not matched to a gene: 8. Per the germline V gene, CDR1 is SEHNR and CDR2 is FQNEAQ (reference sequence). The CDR3 reads CASSSWDRSFYEQYF. Here the CDR3 DNA reads TGTGCCAGCAGCTCTTGGGACAGGTCCTTCTACGAGCAGTACTTC. Full variable domain (outside the CDR3, taken from reference TRBV7-9 and TRBJ2-7): DTGVSQNPRHKITKRGQNVTFRCDPISEHNRLYWYRQTLGQGPEFLTYFQNEAQLEKSRLLSDRFSAERPKGSFSTLEIQRTEQGDSAMYLCASSSWDRSFYEQYFGPGTRLTVT.

This clonotype was found a few times. V usage is TRBV7-6 and J usage is TRBJ2-7; D is perhaps TRBD1 or TRBD2 (5 bases each). CDR3 length equals 13 residues. Germline CDR1 reads SGHVS; CDR2 reads FNYEAQ. The V and J ends lost 5 bases and 3 bases respectively, with 11 bases between them. CDR3: CASSPRDRYEQYF. The CDR3 DNA reads as TGTGCCAGCAGCCCCCGGGACCGCTACGAGCAGTACTTC.

This clonotype was observed at least ten times. This sequence joins TRBV27 and TRBJ1-1; TRBD1 aligns across 7 bases. There are 14 residues in the CDR3. CDR1 is MNHEY, CDR2 SMNVEV, per germline (reference sequence). V shed 3 bases, J shed 4 bases, and the junction held 5 bases outside the gene matches. The CDR3 region has the DNA TGTGCCAGCAGTTTGTTGACAGGGAGCACTGAAGCTTTCTTT. It translates to CASSLLTGSTEAFF.

Concerning this clonotype itself: The junction does not match germline at one end; this may be a read error. This sequence joins TRBV28 and TRBJ2-2; 7 bases are shared with TRBD1. The CDR3 has 16 residues. The germline V gene has CDR1 MDHEN and CDR2 SYDVKM. The DNA for the CDR3 is TGTGCCAGCAGCCTGGCCGGGACAGCGAACACCCGGGAGCTGTTTTTT. Its translation: CASSLAGTANTRELFF.

This chain joins TRBV3-1 and TRBJ2-7; TRBD2 is a possible D gene (6 bases). V lost 1 base and J lost 4, with 8 bases in between. CDR1 is LGHDT and CDR2 is YNNKEL in the germline V gene (reference sequence). The CDR3 length is 13 residues. The CDR3 DNA is TGTGCCAGCAGCCAAGGCGGGGTATACGAGCAGTACTTC. Translated, it gives CASSQGGVYEQYF.

This chain connects TRBV12-3 or TRBV12-4 to TRBJ2-2; 16 nucleotides match TRBD2. CDR3 length: 19 amino acids. V was clipped by 7 bases and J by 6 bases; unmatched bases: 14. CDR3 residues: CASTHPGTSGGAVAGELFF. CDR3 nucleotides: TGTGCCAGCACCCATCCCGGGACTAGCGGGGGGGCAGTGGCCGGGGAGCTGTTTTTT.

This sequence joins TRBV29-1 and TRBJ1-5; 9 positions match TRBD1. V lost 6 bases to trimming and J lost 5 bases; unmatched junction nucleotides: 2. The germline CDR1 and CDR2 sequences are SQVTM and ANQGSEA. This CDR3 region has 12 residues. CDR3 sequence (DNA): TGCAGCGTAGGACAGGGGTATCAGCCCCAGCATTTT. It specifies CSVGQGYQPQHF.

This chain's CDR3 is CASTHMGTGHNEQFF. The CDR3 DNA follows: TGTGCCAGCACCCATATGGGGACAGGGCACAATGAGCAGTTCTTC. The V and J genes are TRBV13 and TRBJ2-1, with 9 bases aligning to TRBD1. The germline gives CDR1 PRHDT, CDR2 FYEKMQ (reference sequence). Losses at the gene ends were 7 bases for V and 5 bases for J; bases not matched to a gene: 9. This CDR3 contains 15 residues.

This clonotype showed up just a few times. The chain employs TRBV12-3 or TRBV12-4 and TRBJ2-3, with D unresolved. Trimming removed 2 bases from V and 0 bases from J, with 9 bases in between. The CDR3 is 15 amino acids. DNA for the CDR3: TGTGCCAGCAGTTTACGTCATTTTAGCACAGATACGCAGTATTTT. It specifies CASSLRHFSTDTQYF.

The chain is built from TRBV7-9 and TRBJ1-6; D remains ambiguous. Germline CDR1 SEHNR, CDR2 FQNEAQ (reference sequence). The CDR3 has 16 residues. V was clipped by 5 bases and J by 11 bases, with 22 bases between them. The DNA of the CDR3 is TGTGCCAGCAGCGAGAGCGGACCGAACTATAGGGCACCCCTCCACTTT. Its translation is CASSESGPNYRAPLHF. The full variable domain, rest sourced from reference TRBV7-9 and TRBJ1-6, is DTGVSQNPRHKITKRGQNVTFRCDPISEHNRLYWYRQTLGQGPEFLTYFQNEAQLEKSRLLSDRFSAERPKGSFSTLEIQRTEQGDSAMYLCASSESGPNYRAPLHFGNGTRLTVT.

The rearrangement uses TRBV5-6 and TRBJ2-3, with TRBD1 matching over 9 bases. Trimming removed 2 bases from V and 5 bases from J; junction bases left unmatched: 12. Germline CDR1 reads SGHDT; CDR2 reads YYEEEE. The CDR3 loop spans 17 amino acids. This CDR3 is CASSLLGTGSLRDTQYF. In nucleotides, the CDR3 is TGTGCCAGCAGCTTATTGGGGACAGGGTCCCTGAGAGATACGCAGTATTTT.

This clonotype was seen a handful of times. The rearrangement links TRBV27 to TRBJ2-7; 10 nucleotides agree with TRBD2. Unmatched junction bases numbered 5, after V lost 4 bases and J lost 5 bases. CDR3 length: 14 residues. Germline V CDR1 and CDR2: MNHEY, SMNVEV (reference sequence). The CDR3 DNA is TGTGCCAGCAGTTCCCTAGCGGGAGCTGACGAGCAGTACTTC. As protein: CASSSLAGADEQYF.

The V and J genes are TRBV6-1 and TRBJ2-6, with 12 bases matching TRBD2. The germline V gene has CDR1 MNHNS and CDR2 SASEGT. The J segment lost 0 bases and the V segment lost 5 bases, leaving 5 bases of the junction unmatched. The CDR3 sequence is 18 residues long. The CDR3 DNA follows: TGTGCCAGCAGTACCGGACTAGCGGGGCCCTCTGGGGCCAACGTCCTGACTTTC. This sequence encodes CASSTGLAGPSGANVLTF.

This clonotype was observed many times. J is TRBJ2-7 and V is TRBV7-8, with 7 bases lining up with TRBD1. V lost 1 base and J lost 2; bases outside the gene matches: 5. CDR1 is SGHVS, CDR2 FQNEAQ, per germline. The CDR3 is made up of 15 amino acids. The DNA of the CDR3 is TGTGCCAGCAGCTTAGGGGGGACAGAGACCTACGAGCAGTACTTC. Amino acids: CASSLGGTETYEQYF.

This clonotype was counted a few times. This sequence joins TRBV6-5 and TRBJ2-7; tentatively, D is TRBD2 (5 bases). Germline values: CDR1 MNHEY, CDR2 SVGAGI. V dropped 0 bases and J dropped 0 bases, with 12 bases sitting between them. The CDR3 length is 16 residues. The CDR3 sequence is CASSYSGLWSSYEQYF. The CDR3 nucleotides are TGTGCCAGCAGTTACTCCGGACTCTGGAGCTCCTACGAGCAGTACTTC.